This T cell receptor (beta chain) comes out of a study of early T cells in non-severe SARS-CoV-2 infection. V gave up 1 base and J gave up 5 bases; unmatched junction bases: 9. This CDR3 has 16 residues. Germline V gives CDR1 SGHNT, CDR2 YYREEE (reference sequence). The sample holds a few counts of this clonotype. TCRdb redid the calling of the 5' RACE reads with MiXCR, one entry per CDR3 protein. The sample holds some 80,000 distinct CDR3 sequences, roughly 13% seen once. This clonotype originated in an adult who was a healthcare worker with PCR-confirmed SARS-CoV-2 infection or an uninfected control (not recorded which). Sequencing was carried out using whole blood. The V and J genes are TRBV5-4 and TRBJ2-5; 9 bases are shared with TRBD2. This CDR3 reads CASSLRPSGGRETQYF. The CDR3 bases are TGTGCCAGCAGCTTGAGGCCGAGCGGGGGGCGGGAGACCCAGTACTTC. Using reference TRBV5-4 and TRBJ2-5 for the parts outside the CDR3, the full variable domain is ETGVTQSPTHLIKTRGQQVTLRCSSQSGHNTVSWYQQALGQGPQFIFQYYREEENGRGNFPPRFSGLQFPNYSSELNVNALELDDSALYLCASSLRPSGGRETQYFGPGTRLLVL.